Below are 26 T cell receptor beta chains sequenced from a single sample in a study of T cell repertoires in cytomegalovirus infection. TCRdb processed the reads anew with MiXCR; each CDR3 protein has one entry. The table includes nearly 700,000 distinct CDR3 sequences, 30% to 40% detected once. The antigens of these receptors remain unknown. The material was cultured PBMCs, obtained from culture after CMV antigen stimulation. The source of these receptors is a human donor in good health (CMV status not recorded). Some clones in this sample may be carry-over from other donors' samples.

This clonotype occurred a few times. The chain has TRBV7-9 and TRBJ2-1, with a weak D call TRBD2 (6 bases). Germline assignment: CDR1 SEHNR and CDR2 FQNEAQ (reference sequence). Trimming took 0 bases from V and 3 from J, leaving 9 bases between them. This CDR3 is built from 15 residues. The CDR3 DNA sequence: TGTGCCAGCAGCTTAGCGGAGGGGTACTACAATGAGCAGTTCTTC. Its protein product is CASSLAEGYYNEQFF.

This clonotype was found many times. V is TRBV7-2 and J is TRBJ2-7; 11 bases align to TRBD2. In germline, CDR1 is SGHTA, CDR2 FQGNSA. The J segment lost 2 bases and the V segment lost 5 bases, leaving 2 bases of the junction unmatched. There are 14 residues in the CDR3. The CDR3 loop is CASSPSGGPYEQYF. CDR3 bases: TGTGCCAGCAGCCCTAGCGGGGGGCCCTACGAGCAGTACTTC.

V gene TRBV19 combines with J gene TRBJ1-4, with 7 bases identical to TRBD1. This CDR3 is built from 14 residues. Losses at the gene ends were 3 bases for V and 7 bases for J; bases not matched to a gene: 5. The germline V gene has CDR1 LNHDA and CDR2 SQIVND (reference sequence). The CDR3 nucleotides read TGTGCCAGTAGTATCGACAGGGAAGTTGAAAAACTGTTTTTT. This gives the protein CASSIDREVEKLFF.

V usage is TRBV7-9 and J usage is TRBJ2-1, with 8 bases lining up with TRBD2. This CDR3 contains 15 residues. Germline values: CDR1 SEHNR, CDR2 FQNEAQ (reference sequence). After removal of 5 bases from V and 4 bases from J, the junction contained 7 bases not matched to a gene. CDR3 sequence reads: CASSALAGDYNEQFF. DNA of the CDR3: TGTGCCAGCAGCGCTCTAGCGGGTGATTACAATGAGCAGTTCTTC.

V gene TRBV20-1 combines with J gene TRBJ2-1; the match to TRBD2 covers 13 bases. This CDR3 is 13 amino acids long. Trimming took 5 bases from V and 6 from J; bases not matched to a gene: 1. CDR1 and CDR2 from the germline V gene are DFQATT and SNEGSKA (reference sequence). The CDR3 DNA is TGCAGTGCTGGACTAGCGGGAGTCAATGAGCAGTTCTTC. The encoded protein is CSAGLAGVNEQFF.

This chain connects TRBV19 to TRBJ2-5, with D unclear. From germline, CDR1 is LNHDA and CDR2 SQIVND (reference sequence). Trimming left V 3 bases short and J 3 bases short, with 14 bases between. The CDR3 loop spans 15 amino acids. Written as DNA, the CDR3 is TGTGCCAGTAGTATGCGGTCCTTGTTGAAAGAGACCCAGTACTTC. This encodes CASSMRSLLKETQYF.

This clonotype was recorded at least ten times. This sequence joins TRBV7-6 and TRBJ2-7, with D possibly being TRBD2 (5 bases). Trimming stripped 8 bases from V and 0 bases from J, with 14 bases between. This CDR3 is 14 amino acids long. Germline loops: CDR1 SGHVS, CDR2 FNYEAQ. The CDR3 here is CASVPGMNSYEQYF. The CDR3 nucleotides read TGTGCCAGCGTCCCGGGGATGAACTCCTACGAGCAGTACTTC.

Ten or more counts support this clonotype. V usage is TRBV7-2 and J usage is TRBJ2-7, with unresolved D. The CDR3 sequence is 12 residues long. The germline CDR1 and CDR2 sequences are SGHTA and FQGNSA. Trimming shortened V by 5 bases and J by 3 bases, and 8 bases separated the two germline ends. The CDR3 region has the DNA TGTGCCAGCAGCACTACACGCTACGAGCAGTACTTC. Protein sequence: CASSTTRYEQYF.

This clonotype showed up just a few times. V gene TRBV19 combines with J gene TRBJ1-6, with 8 nucleotides matching TRBD1. The CDR3 contains 15 residues. The junction had 5 bases not matched to a gene; V was cut back by 3 bases and J by 7 bases. CDR1 and CDR2 from the germline V gene are LNHDA and SQIVND (reference sequence). In DNA form, the CDR3 reads TGTGCCAGTAGTATGCGACAGGGGATCAATTCACCCCTCCACTTT. Protein: CASSMRQGINSPLHF. The whole variable domain, filled in from reference TRBV19 and TRBJ1-6, reads DGGITQSPKYLFRKEGQNVTLSCEQNLNHDAMYWYRQDPGQGLRLIYYSQIVNDFQKGDIAEGYSVSREKKESFPLTVTSAQKNPTAFYLCASSMRQGINSPLHFGNGTRLTVT.

This chain connects TRBV9 to TRBJ2-3, with TRBD2 identical over 11 bases. V dropped 5 bases and J dropped 4; count of bases not matched to a gene: 9. This CDR3 has 16 residues. Germline V CDR1 and CDR2: SGDLS, YYNGEE. The CDR3 DNA reads TGTGCCAGCAGGGAGGGGACTAGCGGCACGGCAGATACGCAGTATTTT. This translates into CASREGTSGTADTQYF. Full variable domain (rest looked up from reference TRBV9 and TRBJ2-3): DSGVTQTPKHLITATGQRVTLRCSPRSGDLSVYWYQQSLDQGLQFLIQYYNGEERAKGNILERFSAQQFPDLHSELNLSSLELGDSALYFCASREGTSGTADTQYFGPGTRLTVL.

This clonotype occurred a few times. The chain joins TRBV11-2 to TRBJ2-5; a weak D match, TRBD1 (6 bases). This CDR3 comprises 15 residues. V was trimmed by 6 bases and J by 5 bases, leaving 19 bases between them. Germline CDR1 is SGHAT and CDR2 is FQNNGV. The CDR3 here is CASRLWGRGWETQYF. The CDR3, as DNA: TGTGCCAGCAGGTTGTGGGGCAGGGGATGGGAGACCCAGTACTTC.

This clonotype has a count of ten or more. The V and J genes are TRBV7-2 and TRBJ2-3; 9 bases are a match to TRBD2. CDR3 size: 19 residues. CDR1 is SGHTA, CDR2 FQGNSA, per germline. With 5 bases clipped from V and 3 bases from J, the junction kept 18 bases outside the gene matches. CDR3 bases: TGTGCCAGCAGCCCTAGGAGCCCCATACTAGCGGGTGGAACAGATACGCAGTATTTT. The encoded protein is CASSPRSPILAGGTDTQYF.

This clonotype was counted between two and nine times. This sequence joins TRBV19 and TRBJ1-5, with unresolved D. V was cut by 5 bases and J by 3 bases, with 11 bases left in between. The CDR3 loop spans 14 amino acids. The V gene's germline CDR1 is LNHDA and CDR2 SQIVND (reference sequence). The CDR3 is CASSSGRYNQPQHF. The CDR3 region has the DNA TGTGCCAGTAGTTCCGGACGGTACAATCAGCCCCAGCATTTT.

V usage is TRBV2 and J usage is TRBJ2-5; 11 bases agree with TRBD1. The CDR3 extends over 12 amino acids. Trimming took 10 bases from V and 7 from J; bases not matched to a gene: 5. Germline V lookup: CDR1 SNHLY, CDR2 FYNNEI. The CDR3 is CATQGTGGTQYF. As DNA, the CDR3 is TGTGCCACCCAAGGGACAGGGGGGACCCAGTACTTC.

In regard to this clonotype: At one of its ends the junction is not consistent with the germline gene, which may arise from a read error. The chain joins TRBV7-9 to TRBJ2-4, with 8 positions matching TRBD2. The germline gives CDR1 SEHNR, CDR2 FQNEAQ (reference sequence). The CDR3 contains 12 residues. The CDR3 region is CASSLESGGRDF. The CDR3 nucleotides read TGTGCCAGCAGCTTAGAAAGCGGGGGTCGGGACTTC.

The rearrangement links TRBV2 to TRBJ1-5, with 7 nucleotides matching TRBD1. CDR3 length: 15 amino acids. Losses at the gene ends were 6 bases for V and 4 bases for J; bases not matched to a gene: 9. Germline V gene lookup returns CDR1 SNHLY and CDR2 FYNNEI. CDR3 loop: CASRTGRGDNQPQHF. The DNA for the CDR3 is TGTGCCAGCAGGACAGGGAGGGGGGATAATCAGCCCCAGCATTTT.

V usage is TRBV2 and J usage is TRBJ1-4; D gene ambiguous. The CDR3 is 14 residues long. Trimming cost V 6 bases and J 10 bases, with 18 bases left between them. In germline, CDR1 is SNHLY, CDR2 FYNNEI. CDR3 loop: CASSPRENFGKLFF. The CDR3 DNA sequence: TGTGCCAGCAGCCCCCGAGAAAATTTCGGAAAACTGTTTTTT.

In nucleotides, the CDR3 is TGTGCCAGCAGCCGACGGCTAGCGGGAGTACACGAGCAGTACTTC. It specifies CASSRRLAGVHEQYF. The genes are TRBV7-2 and TRBJ2-7; 10 nucleotides line up with TRBD2. Unmatched junction bases numbered 9, after V lost 5 bases and J lost 5 bases. Germline assignment: CDR1 SGHTA and CDR2 FQGNSA. This CDR3 spans 15 amino acids.

The rearrangement uses TRBV20-1 and TRBJ2-5, with D unclear. Per germline, CDR1 DFQATT and CDR2 SNEGSKA (reference sequence). Trimming shortened V by 5 bases and J by 0 bases, and 10 bases separated the two germline ends. CDR3 length: 13 residues. The CDR3 protein is CSAAGPNQETQYF. The CDR3, as DNA: TGCAGTGCTGCAGGACCGAACCAAGAGACCCAGTACTTC.

This chain joins TRBV6-6 and TRBJ1-1; 7 bases agree with TRBD1. The CDR3 sequence is 13 residues long. The trim removed 2 bases at V and 7 bases at J, leaving 4 bases unmatched. Germline CDR1 MNHNY, CDR2 SVGAGI (reference sequence). In DNA, the CDR3 is TGTGCCAGCAGTTACCTAGACAGGGTTGAAGCTTTCTTT. This sequence encodes CASSYLDRVEAFF.

This chain joins TRBV2 and TRBJ2-5, with TRBD2 matching 10 bases. Germline V gene data show CDR1 as SNHLY and CDR2 as FYNNEI. V shed 1 base and J 2 bases; nucleotides not matched to a gene: 10. The CDR3 loop spans 18 amino acids. CDR3 sequence reads: CASSEGASGSYLQETQYF. The CDR3 bases are TGTGCCAGCAGTGAAGGAGCTAGCGGGAGTTACTTACAAGAGACCCAGTACTTC.

This clonotype showed up just a few times. The chain links TRBV5-1 to TRBJ2-1; 9 positions agree with TRBD2. Germline V gene sequence: CDR1 SGHRS, CDR2 YFSETQ. The CDR3 sequence is 15 residues long. J was trimmed by 7 bases and V by 0 bases; bases with no gene match: 5. In DNA, the CDR3 is TGCGCCAGCAGCTTGGGTAGCGGGGGTAGAAATGAGCAGTTCTTC. Translation: CASSLGSGGRNEQFF.

The chain employs TRBV11-2 and TRBJ2-3; no clear D. The V gene lost 5 bases and the J gene lost 0 bases, with 15 bases spanning the gap. This CDR3 is 16 amino acids long. Germline V gene data show CDR1 as SGHAT and CDR2 as FQNNGV. The CDR3 sequence is CASSRPPRSSTDTQYF. The CDR3 nucleotides read TGTGCCAGCAGCCGACCCCCCCGGAGTAGCACAGATACGCAGTATTTT.

The rearrangement joins TRBV5-1 to TRBJ1-1; D not certain. Trimming took off 0 bases at V and 1 base at J, with 7 bases between the two ends. CDR1 and CDR2 (germline): SGHRS, YFSETQ. This CDR3 has 14 residues. The DNA of the CDR3 is TGCGCCAGCAGCTTGGAGCAACCGAACACTGAAGCTTTCTTT. Protein: CASSLEQPNTEAFF. Complete variable domain (other parts from reference TRBV5-1 and TRBJ1-1): KAGVTQTPRYLIKTRGQQVTLSCSPISGHRSVSWYQQTPGQGLQFLFEYFSETQRNKGNFPGRFSGRQFSNSRSEMNVSTLELGDSALYLCASSLEQPNTEAFFGQGTRLTVV.

In its sample, this clonotype was seen many times. This chain connects TRBV7-2 to TRBJ1-1; D possibly corresponds to TRBD1 (6 bases). The CDR3 covers 13 residues. Trimming shortened V by 5 bases and J by 4 bases, and 11 bases separated the two germline ends. Per germline, CDR1 SGHTA and CDR2 FQGNSA. As DNA, the CDR3 is TGTGCCAGCAGCCAACAGGGCAGCACTGAAGCTTTCTTT. The encoded protein is CASSQQGSTEAFF.

The genes are TRBV10-3 and TRBJ2-2, with D possibly matching TRBD2 (5 bases). The V gene lost 8 bases and the J gene lost 6 bases, with 13 bases spanning the gap. The CDR3 is made up of 13 amino acids. The germline gives CDR1 ENHRY, CDR2 SYGVKD. CDR3 bases: TGTGCCATCGGACCGGGAAGGGCCGGGGAGCTGTTTTTT. This sequence encodes CAIGPGRAGELFF.